The 21 T cell receptor beta chains below come from one sample, sequenced in a study of T cell responses to AZD1222 COVID-19 vaccine. Produced via immunoSEQ multiplex PCR; TCRdb's table is partial and in-frame only. The table includes just over 90,000 clones, roughly nine tenths detected once. The starting material was peripheral blood, obtained 28 days after the second AZD1222 dose. The origin of the receptors is an adult who received the AZD1222 COVID-19 vaccine.

The CDR3 spells CSARGWTEAFF. The CDR3 nucleotides are TGCAGTGCTAGGGGGTGGACTGAAGCTTTCTTT. This chain connects TRBV20-1 to TRBJ1-1; D is ambiguous. V lost 3 bases, J lost 5 bases, and 7 bases lay in between. Germline V gene lookup returns CDR1 DFQATT and CDR2 SNEGSKA (reference sequence). This CDR3 has 11 amino acids.

The chain couples TRBV2 to TRBJ1-2, with D hard to call. The V end was cut by 1 base, the J end by 8 bases, with 8 bases between. This CDR3 has 12 residues. Germline values: CDR1 SNHLY, CDR2 FYNNEI. CDR3 residues: CASSEGVFGYTF. CDR3 nucleotides: TGTGCCAGCAGTGAAGGGGTATTCGGCTACACCTTC.

The gene calls are TRBV18 and TRBJ2-5; 7 nucleotides align to TRBD2. The CDR3 length is 14 residues. J was trimmed by 2 bases and V by 6 bases; bases with no gene match: 6. Looked up from germline, CDR1 is KGHSH and CDR2 is LQKENI. CDR3 sequence (DNA): TGTGCCAGCTCCCTAGGGACTATACAAGAGACCCAGTACTTC. It specifies CASSLGTIQETQYF.

This clone was detected once. This chain links TRBV7-9 with TRBJ1-6; tentative D call: TRBD1 (5 bases). Germline lookup yields CDR1 SEHNR and CDR2 FQNEAQ (reference sequence). CDR3 length equals 13 residues. V lost 8 bases and J 10 bases, leaving 15 bases between the germline ends. The CDR3 region has the DNA TGTGCCAGCTGTTTGGGGGGGTGGTCACCCCTCCACTTT. As protein: CASCLGGWSPLHF.

The chain recombines TRBV6-6 with TRBJ2-3; TRBD2 aligns across 10 bases. Per the germline V gene, CDR1 is MNHNY and CDR2 is SVGAGI (reference sequence). J lost 4 bases, V lost 6 bases, and 7 bases had no gene match. This CDR3 contains 15 residues. Here the CDR3 reads CASRPIAGGPDTQYF. DNA for the CDR3: TGTGCCAGCAGACCCATAGCGGGAGGCCCAGATACGCAGTATTTT.

The chain carries TRBV21-1 and TRBJ1-2. TRBV21-1 is marked as a pseudogene. CDR3 length: 11 amino acids. The DNA for the CDR3 is TGTGCCAGCAGCAGAGGGGATGGCTACACCTTC. Protein sequence: CASSRGDGYTF.

The CDR3 DNA is TGTGCCAGCAGCTTAGCGGGCTACACCTTC. Protein: CASSLAGYTF. This rearrangement joins TRBV13 to TRBJ1-2, with D unclear. From germline, CDR1 is PRHDT and CDR2 FYEKMQ (reference sequence). The CDR3 runs to 10 residues. V lost 1 base to trimming and J lost 8 bases, with 2 bases between them.

This sequence joins TRBV24-1 and TRBJ2-3; 11 positions match TRBD2. CDR3 length: 16 amino acids. V was clipped by 3 bases and J by 3 bases; unmatched bases: 4. In germline, CDR1 is KGHDR, CDR2 SFDVKD. The CDR3 DNA is TGTGCCACCAGTGATCCAACTAGCGGGGGTACAGATACGCAGTATTTT. Translating it yields CATSDPTSGGTDTQYF.

This clone was counted a single time. The J gene is TRBJ2-1, the V gene TRBV7-3, with D possibly matching TRBD2 (5 bases). The ends were cut back, 4 bases at V and 0 bases at J, with 13 bases in the middle. The length of the CDR3 is 16 residues. Germline V gives CDR1 SGHTA, CDR2 FQGTGA. The CDR3 sequence is CASSWTGMSSYNEQFF. The CDR3 nucleotides are TGTGCCAGCAGCTGGACCGGGATGAGCTCCTACAATGAGCAGTTCTTC.

The chain links TRBV3-1 (or the pseudogene TRBV3-2) to TRBJ2-7; D gene uncertain. Trimming took 1 base from V and 2 from J, leaving 9 bases between them. Germline V gene sequence: CDR1 LGHDT, CDR2 YNNKEL (reference sequence). The CDR3 sequence is 14 residues long. The CDR3 nucleotides read TGTGCCAGCAGCCAAGCCTGGGGTCCCTACGAGCAGTACTTC. It is translated as CASSQAWGPYEQYF.

The chain recombines TRBV7-2 with TRBJ2-2; TRBD2 aligns across 7 bases. The CDR3 runs to 15 residues. V shed 1 base, J shed 1 base, and the junction held 0 bases outside the gene matches. Per the germline V gene, CDR1 is SGHTA and CDR2 is FQGNSA. CDR3 amino acids: CASSLVAGNTGELFF. In DNA, the CDR3 is TGTGCCAGCAGCTTAGTAGCGGGGAACACCGGGGAGCTGTTTTTT.

The chain links TRBV5-6 to TRBJ2-7; D is possibly TRBD1 (5 bases). Trimming pared 6 bases from V and 2 bases from J, leaving 18 bases between. CDR1 is SGHDT, CDR2 YYEEEE, per germline. This CDR3 has 15 residues. CDR3 in amino acids: CASNWFGREAYEQYF. The CDR3 DNA reads TGTGCCAGCAACTGGTTCGGCAGGGAAGCCTACGAGCAGTACTTC. Together with reference TRBV5-6 and TRBJ2-7, the CDR3 gives the full variable domain: DAGVTQSPTHLIKTRGQQVTLRCSPKSGHDTVSWYQQALGQGPQFIFQYYEEEERQRGNFPDRFSGHQFPNYSSELNVNALLLGDSALYLCASNWFGREAYEQYFGPGTRLTVT.

The V and J genes are TRBV9 and TRBJ2-3; no clear D gene. CDR1 is SGDLS, CDR2 YYNGEE, per germline. The CDR3 extends over 14 amino acids. V lost 2 bases and J lost 0, with 7 bases in between. CDR3 sequence reads: CASSVDLSTDTQYF. The CDR3 DNA reads as TGTGCCAGCAGCGTGGACCTAAGCACAGATACGCAGTATTTT.

Points on this clone: Relative to the germline gene, one junction end is altered; a read error may explain this. J is TRBJ1-5 and V is TRBV6-1; the match to TRBD1 covers 8 bases. The CDR3 loop spans 14 amino acids. Germline assignment: CDR1 MNHNS and CDR2 SASEGT. The CDR3 protein is CASSEAGGRQPQHF. In DNA form, the CDR3 reads TGTGCCAGCAGCGAAGCAGGGGGCAGGCAGCCCCAGCATTTT.

The gene calls are TRBV12-3 or TRBV12-4 and TRBJ1-1, with 9 nucleotides matching TRBD1. The V gene end was trimmed by 6 bases and the J gene end by 6 bases; junction bases not matched to a gene: 5. CDR3 size: 13 residues. CDR3 region: CASSKGQGPEAFF. In DNA, the CDR3 is TGTGCCAGCAGCAAAGGACAGGGGCCTGAAGCTTTCTTT.

The chain carries TRBV6-1 and TRBJ1-3; the D gene is possibly TRBD1 (6 bases). V gave up 6 bases and J gave up 0 bases, with 18 bases separating them. The CDR3 sequence is 17 residues long. Germline lookup yields CDR1 MNHNS and CDR2 SASEGT. In nucleotides, the CDR3 is TGTGCCAGCAGGGAAAGGGGGTGGGGGAGCTCTGGAAACACCATATATTTT. Translating gives CASRERGWGSSGNTIYF.

The V gene is TRBV2, the J gene TRBJ2-1, with 7 positions matching TRBD1. Germline V gene data show CDR1 as SNHLY and CDR2 as FYNNEI. The CDR3 runs 15 residues. V trimming: 6 bases; J trimming: 1 base; junction bases outside the gene matches: 6. The CDR3 spells CASRTTGWSYNEQFF. The CDR3 region has the DNA TGTGCCAGCAGGACGACAGGGTGGTCCTACAATGAGCAGTTCTTC.

The V and J genes are TRBV4-3 and TRBJ1-2, with D uncertain. Between the trimmed V and J ends, which lost 1 base and 7 bases, there was a span of 19 bases. Germline V gene data show CDR1 as LGHNA and CDR2 as YSLEER. The CDR3 contains 16 residues. The CDR3 DNA is TGCGCCAGCAGCCAAGGGAAGGGAGCTACTTTTTTTGGCTACACCTTC. It is translated as CASSQGKGATFFGYTF.

The V and J genes are TRBV5-7 and TRBJ1-4, with D possibly matching TRBD1 (5 bases). TRBV5-7 is an ORF; its function is uncertain. The V end lost 5 bases, the J end lost 5 bases, and 19 bases lay between the germline ends. The CDR3 covers 16 residues. CDR3 nucleotides: TGTGCCAGCAGGTGGGCCCCAGGGAGTGAAAATGAAAAACTGTTTTTT. Its protein product is CASRWAPGSENEKLFF.

The V and J genes are TRBV5-1 and TRBJ1-2; TRBD1 matches 7 bases. CDR3 length equals 16 residues. Unmatched junction bases numbered 9, after V lost 4 bases and J lost 0 bases. Germline CDR1 and CDR2: SGHRS and YFSETQ. The CDR3 sequence: CASSDGDRPSNYGYTF. The CDR3, as DNA: TGCGCCAGCAGCGATGGGGACAGACCGTCTAACTATGGCTACACCTTC.

This chain joins TRBV11-2 and TRBJ1-3; the D is unclear. This CDR3 comprises 12 residues. Germline CDR1 is SGHAT and CDR2 is FQNNGV. The V gene lost 2 bases and the J gene lost 4 bases, with 3 bases spanning the gap. The CDR3 region is CASSLQGNTIYF. The CDR3 DNA is TGTGCCAGCAGCTTACAGGGAAACACCATATATTTT.